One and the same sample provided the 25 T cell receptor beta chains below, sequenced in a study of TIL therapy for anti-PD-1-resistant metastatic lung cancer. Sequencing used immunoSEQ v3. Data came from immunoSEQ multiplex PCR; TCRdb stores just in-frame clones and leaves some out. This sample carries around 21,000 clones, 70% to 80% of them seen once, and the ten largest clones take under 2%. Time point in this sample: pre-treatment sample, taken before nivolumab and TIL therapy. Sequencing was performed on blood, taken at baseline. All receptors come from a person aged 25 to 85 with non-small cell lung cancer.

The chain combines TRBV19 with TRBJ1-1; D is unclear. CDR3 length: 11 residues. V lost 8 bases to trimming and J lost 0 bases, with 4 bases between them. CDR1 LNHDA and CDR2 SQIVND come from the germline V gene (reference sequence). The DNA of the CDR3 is TGTGCCAGTTCACTGAACACTGAAGCTTTCTTT. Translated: CASSLNTEAFF.

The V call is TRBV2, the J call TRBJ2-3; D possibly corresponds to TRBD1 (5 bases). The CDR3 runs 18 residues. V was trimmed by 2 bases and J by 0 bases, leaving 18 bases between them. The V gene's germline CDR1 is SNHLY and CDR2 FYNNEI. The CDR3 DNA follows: TGTGCCAGCAGTGAAAACTTTTACAGGAATCCTAGCACAGATACGCAGTATTTT. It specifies CASSENFYRNPSTDTQYF. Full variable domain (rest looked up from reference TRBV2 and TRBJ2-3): EPEVTQTPSHQVTQMGQEVILRCVPISNHLYFYWYRQILGQKVEFLVSFYNNEISEKSEIFDDQFSVERPDGSNFTLKIRSTKLEDSAMYFCASSENFYRNPSTDTQYFGPGTRLTVL.

This CDR3 is CASSPIPGTGGGVDTQYF. In DNA form, the CDR3 reads TGTGCCAGCAGTCCCATCCCCGGGACAGGGGGAGGCGTCGATACGCAGTATTTT. The V and J genes are TRBV28 and TRBJ2-3, with 11 positions matching TRBD1. The V gene end was trimmed by 5 bases and the J gene end by 6 bases; junction bases not matched to a gene: 16. The CDR3 contains 18 residues. Germline CDR1 is MDHEN and CDR2 is SYDVKM.

The CDR3 DNA reads as TGCAGTGCTAGTGGTTTACTAGCGGCTTCCACAGATACGCAGTATTTT. This sequence encodes CSASGLLAASTDTQYF. The V and J genes are TRBV20-1 and TRBJ2-3, with TRBD2 matching 8 bases. The CDR3 has 16 residues. The ends lost 3 bases at V and 2 bases at J; junction bases unmatched: 10. Germline V gene data show CDR1 as DFQATT and CDR2 as SNEGSKA (reference sequence).

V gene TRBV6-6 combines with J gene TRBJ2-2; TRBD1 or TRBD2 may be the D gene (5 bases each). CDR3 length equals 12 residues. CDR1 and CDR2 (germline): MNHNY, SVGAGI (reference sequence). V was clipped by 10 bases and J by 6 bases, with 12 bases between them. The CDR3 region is CATSGRPGELFF. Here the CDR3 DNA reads TGTGCCACGTCGGGGCGGCCCGGGGAGCTGTTTTTT.

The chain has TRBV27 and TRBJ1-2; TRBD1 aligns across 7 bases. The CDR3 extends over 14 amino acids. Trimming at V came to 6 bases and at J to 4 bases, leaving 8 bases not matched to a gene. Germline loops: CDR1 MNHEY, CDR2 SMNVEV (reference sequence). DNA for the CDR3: TGTGCCAGCAGCAGACAGGGACGTGGCTATGGCTACACCTTC. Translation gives CASSRQGRGYGYTF.

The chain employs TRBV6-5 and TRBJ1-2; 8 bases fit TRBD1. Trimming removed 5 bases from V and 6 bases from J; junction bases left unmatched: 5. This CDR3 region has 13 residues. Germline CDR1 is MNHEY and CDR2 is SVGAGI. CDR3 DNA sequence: TGTGCCAGCAGTCTTCGACAGGGGAATGGCTACACCTTC. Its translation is CASSLRQGNGYTF.

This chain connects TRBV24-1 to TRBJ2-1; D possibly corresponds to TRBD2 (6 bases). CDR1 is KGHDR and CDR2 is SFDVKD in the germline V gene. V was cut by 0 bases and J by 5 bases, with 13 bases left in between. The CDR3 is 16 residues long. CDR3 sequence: CATSDLLWRDDNEQFF. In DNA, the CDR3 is TGTGCCACCAGTGATTTGCTTTGGCGGGATGACAATGAGCAGTTCTTC.

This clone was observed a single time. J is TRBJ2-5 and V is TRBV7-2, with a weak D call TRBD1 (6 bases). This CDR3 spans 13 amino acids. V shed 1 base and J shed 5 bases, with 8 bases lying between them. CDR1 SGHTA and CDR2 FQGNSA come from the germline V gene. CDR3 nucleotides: TGTGCCAGCAGCTTAGACAGGGATGAGACCCAGTACTTC. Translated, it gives CASSLDRDETQYF.

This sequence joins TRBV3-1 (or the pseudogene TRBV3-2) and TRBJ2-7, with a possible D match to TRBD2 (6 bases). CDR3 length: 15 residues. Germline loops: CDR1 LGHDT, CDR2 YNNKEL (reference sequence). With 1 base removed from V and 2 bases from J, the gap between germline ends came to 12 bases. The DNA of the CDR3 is TGTGCCAGCAGCCAAGTATCCGGAGGGCCCTACGAGCAGTACTTC. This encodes CASSQVSGGPYEQYF.

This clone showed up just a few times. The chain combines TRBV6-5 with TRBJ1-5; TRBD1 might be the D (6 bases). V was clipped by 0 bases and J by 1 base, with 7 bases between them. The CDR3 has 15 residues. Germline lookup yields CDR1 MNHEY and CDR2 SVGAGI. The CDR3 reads CASSYSQGSNQPQHF. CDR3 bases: TGTGCCAGCAGTTACTCTCAGGGGAGCAATCAGCCCCAGCATTTT.

The CDR3 bases are TGTGCCAGCACTTCGACAGGGGAAGGCTACACCTTC. It is translated as CASTSTGEGYTF. This chain joins TRBV2 and TRBJ1-2; TRBD1 aligns across 8 bases. V trimming: 7 bases; J trimming: 8 bases; junction bases outside the gene matches: 6. Germline values: CDR1 SNHLY, CDR2 FYNNEI. The CDR3 has 12 residues.

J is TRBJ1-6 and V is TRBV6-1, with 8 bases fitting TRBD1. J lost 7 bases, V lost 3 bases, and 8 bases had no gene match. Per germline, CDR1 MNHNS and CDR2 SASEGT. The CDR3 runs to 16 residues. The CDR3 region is CASSDLRQGWNSPLHF. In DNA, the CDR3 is TGTGCCAGCAGTGATCTGAGACAGGGGTGGAATTCACCCCTCCACTTT.

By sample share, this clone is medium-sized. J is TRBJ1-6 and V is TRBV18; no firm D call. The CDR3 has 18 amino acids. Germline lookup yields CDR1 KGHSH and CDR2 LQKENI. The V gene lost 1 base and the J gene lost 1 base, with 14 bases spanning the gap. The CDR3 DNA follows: TGTGCCAGCTCACCACTAGGGTCCGGGGTGTCCTATAATTCACCCCTCCACTTT. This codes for CASSPLGSGVSYNSPLHF.

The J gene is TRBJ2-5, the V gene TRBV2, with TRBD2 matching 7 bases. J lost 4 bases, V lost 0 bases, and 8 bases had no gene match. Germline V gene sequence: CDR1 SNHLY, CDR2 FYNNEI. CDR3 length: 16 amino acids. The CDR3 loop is CASSEARLAVRETQYF. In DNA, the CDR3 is TGTGCCAGCAGTGAAGCTCGTCTAGCGGTCCGAGAGACCCAGTACTTC.

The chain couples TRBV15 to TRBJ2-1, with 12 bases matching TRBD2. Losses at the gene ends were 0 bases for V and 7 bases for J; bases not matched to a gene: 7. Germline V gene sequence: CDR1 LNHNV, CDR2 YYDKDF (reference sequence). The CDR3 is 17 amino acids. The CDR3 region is CATSRDQASGRENEQFF. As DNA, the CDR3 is TGTGCCACCAGCAGAGATCAGGCTAGCGGGAGGGAAAATGAGCAGTTCTTC.

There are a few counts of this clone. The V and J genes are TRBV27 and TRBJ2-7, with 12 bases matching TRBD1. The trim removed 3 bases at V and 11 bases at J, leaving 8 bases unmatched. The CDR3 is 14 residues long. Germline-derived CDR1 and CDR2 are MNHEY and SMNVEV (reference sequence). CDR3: CASSFLGQGAFEYF. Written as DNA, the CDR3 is TGTGCCAGCAGTTTCCTGGGACAGGGGGCTTTTGAGTACTTC.

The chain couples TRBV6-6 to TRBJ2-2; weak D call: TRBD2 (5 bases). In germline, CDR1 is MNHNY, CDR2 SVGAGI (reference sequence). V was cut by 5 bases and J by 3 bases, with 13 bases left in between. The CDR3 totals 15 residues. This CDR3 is CASSVTLGDTGELFF. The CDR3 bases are TGTGCCAGCAGTGTGACTCTCGGGGACACCGGGGAGCTGTTTTTT.

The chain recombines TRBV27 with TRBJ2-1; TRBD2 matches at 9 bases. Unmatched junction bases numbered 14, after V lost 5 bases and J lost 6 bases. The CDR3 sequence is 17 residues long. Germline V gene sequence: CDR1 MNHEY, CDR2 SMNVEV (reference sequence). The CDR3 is CASSPLAGGSWGNEQFF. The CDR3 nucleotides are TGTGCCAGCAGTCCTCTGGCGGGAGGGTCTTGGGGCAATGAGCAGTTCTTC.

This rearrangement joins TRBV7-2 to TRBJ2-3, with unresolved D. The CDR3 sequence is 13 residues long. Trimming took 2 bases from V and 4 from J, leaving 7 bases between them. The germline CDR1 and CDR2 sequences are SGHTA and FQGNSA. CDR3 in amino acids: CASSLRGPDTQYF. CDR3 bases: TGTGCCAGCAGCTTAAGAGGCCCAGATACGCAGTATTTT.

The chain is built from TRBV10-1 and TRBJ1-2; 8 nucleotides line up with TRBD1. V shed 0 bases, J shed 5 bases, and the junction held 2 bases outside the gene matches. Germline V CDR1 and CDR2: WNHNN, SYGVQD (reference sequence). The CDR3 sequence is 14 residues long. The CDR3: CASSESNRGYGYTF. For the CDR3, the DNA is TGCGCCAGCAGTGAGTCGAACAGGGGGTATGGCTACACCTTC.

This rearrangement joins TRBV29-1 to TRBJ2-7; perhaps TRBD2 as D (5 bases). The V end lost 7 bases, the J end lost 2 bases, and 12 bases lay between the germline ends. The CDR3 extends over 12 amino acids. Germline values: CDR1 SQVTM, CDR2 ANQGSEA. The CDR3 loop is CSALRGTYEQYF. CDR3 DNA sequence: TGCAGCGCCCTCAGAGGGACCTACGAGCAGTACTTC.

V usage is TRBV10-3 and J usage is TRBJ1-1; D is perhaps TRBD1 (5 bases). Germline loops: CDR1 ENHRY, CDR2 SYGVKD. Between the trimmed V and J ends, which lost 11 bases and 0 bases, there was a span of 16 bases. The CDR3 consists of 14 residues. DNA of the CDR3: TGTGCCTCCTCGACAGTACCTATGAACACTGAAGCTTTCTTT. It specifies CASSTVPMNTEAFF.

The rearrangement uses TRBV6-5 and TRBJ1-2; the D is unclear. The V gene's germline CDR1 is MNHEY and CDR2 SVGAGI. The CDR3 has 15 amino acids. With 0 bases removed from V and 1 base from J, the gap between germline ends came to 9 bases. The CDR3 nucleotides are TGTGCCAGCAGTTACTCATTAGCCAATAACTATGGCTACACCTTC. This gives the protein CASSYSLANNYGYTF.

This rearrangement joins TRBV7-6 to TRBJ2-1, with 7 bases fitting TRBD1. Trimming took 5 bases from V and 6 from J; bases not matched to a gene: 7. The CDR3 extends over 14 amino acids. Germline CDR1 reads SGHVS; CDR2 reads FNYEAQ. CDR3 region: CASSQQGSGNEQFF. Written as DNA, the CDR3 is TGTGCCAGCAGCCAACAGGGGTCTGGCAATGAGCAGTTCTTC.